The clone carrying this T cell receptor (beta chain) appeared once. The data were obtained in a study of T cell responses to AZD1222 COVID-19 vaccine. The V and J ends lost 3 bases and 5 bases, in that order; junction bases with no gene match: 4. The CDR3 loop spans 15 amino acids. CDR1 and CDR2 (germline): LGHDT, YNNKEL (reference sequence). TCRdb keeps only in-frame clones here, not all; method: immunoSEQ multiplex PCR. The table lists about 150,000 clones, roughly 90% of them singletons. Here the sequenced sample was peripheral blood, taken on day 0 of AZD1222 vaccination. The source of this sequence is an adult in good health. The V and J genes are TRBV3-1 (or the pseudogene TRBV3-2) and TRBJ2-3; 11 bases fit TRBD2. CDR3: CASSHAGTSGDTQYF. CDR3 in DNA: TGTGCCAGCAGCCATGCCGGGACTAGCGGAGATACGCAGTATTTT.